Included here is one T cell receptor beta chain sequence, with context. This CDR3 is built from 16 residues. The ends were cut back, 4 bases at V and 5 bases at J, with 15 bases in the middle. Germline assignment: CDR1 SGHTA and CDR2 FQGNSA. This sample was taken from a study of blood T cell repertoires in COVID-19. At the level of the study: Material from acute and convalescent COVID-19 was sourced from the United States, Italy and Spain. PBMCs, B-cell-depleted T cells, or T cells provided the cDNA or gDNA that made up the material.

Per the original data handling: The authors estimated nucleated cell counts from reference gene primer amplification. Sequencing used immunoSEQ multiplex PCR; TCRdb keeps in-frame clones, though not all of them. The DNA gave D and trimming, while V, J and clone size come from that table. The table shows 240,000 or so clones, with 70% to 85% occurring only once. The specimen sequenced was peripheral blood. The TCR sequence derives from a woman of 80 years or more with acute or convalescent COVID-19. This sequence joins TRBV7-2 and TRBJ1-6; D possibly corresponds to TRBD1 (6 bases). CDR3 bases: TGTGCCAGCAGCTCTTATACAGGGTCTAATAATTCACCCCTCCACTTT. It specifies CASSSYTGSNNSPLHF.